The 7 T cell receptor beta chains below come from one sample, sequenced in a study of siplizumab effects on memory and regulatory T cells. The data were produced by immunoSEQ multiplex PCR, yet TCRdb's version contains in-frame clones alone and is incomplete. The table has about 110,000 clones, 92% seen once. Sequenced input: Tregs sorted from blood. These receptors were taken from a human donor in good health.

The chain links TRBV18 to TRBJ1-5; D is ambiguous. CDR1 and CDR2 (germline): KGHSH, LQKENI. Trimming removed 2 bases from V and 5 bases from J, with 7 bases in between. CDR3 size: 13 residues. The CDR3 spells CASSPADHQPQHF. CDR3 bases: TGTGCCAGCTCACCAGCGGATCATCAGCCCCAGCATTTT.

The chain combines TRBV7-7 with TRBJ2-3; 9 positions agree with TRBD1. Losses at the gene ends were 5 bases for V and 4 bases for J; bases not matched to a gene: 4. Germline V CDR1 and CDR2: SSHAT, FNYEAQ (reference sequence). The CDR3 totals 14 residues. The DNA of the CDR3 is TGTGCCAGCAGCCCAACAGGGGGCTCAGATACGCAGTATTTT. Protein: CASSPTGGSDTQYF.

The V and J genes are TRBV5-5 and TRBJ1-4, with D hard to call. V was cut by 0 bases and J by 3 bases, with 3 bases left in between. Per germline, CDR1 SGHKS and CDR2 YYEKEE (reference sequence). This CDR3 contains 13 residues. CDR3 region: CASSLAANEKLFF. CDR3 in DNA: TGTGCCAGCAGCTTGGCGGCTAATGAAAAACTGTTTTTT.

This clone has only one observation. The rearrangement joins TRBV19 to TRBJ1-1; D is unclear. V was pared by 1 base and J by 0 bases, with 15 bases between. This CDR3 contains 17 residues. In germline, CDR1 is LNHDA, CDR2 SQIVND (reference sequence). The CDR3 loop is CASSIGWTHGMNTEAFF. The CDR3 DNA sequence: TGTGCCAGTAGTATAGGATGGACTCATGGTATGAACACTGAAGCTTTCTTT.

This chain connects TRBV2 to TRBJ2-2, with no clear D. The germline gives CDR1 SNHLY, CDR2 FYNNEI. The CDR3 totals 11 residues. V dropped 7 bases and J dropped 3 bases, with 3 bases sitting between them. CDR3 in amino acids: CASTHTGELFF. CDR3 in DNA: TGTGCCAGCACTCACACCGGGGAGCTGTTTTTT.

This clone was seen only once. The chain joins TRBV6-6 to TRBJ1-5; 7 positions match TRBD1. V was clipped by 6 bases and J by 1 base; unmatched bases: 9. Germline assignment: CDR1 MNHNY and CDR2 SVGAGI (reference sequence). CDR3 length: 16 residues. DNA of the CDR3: TGTGCCAGCAGACCGAGGACAGGTGGGAGCAATCAGCCCCAGCATTTT. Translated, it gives CASRPRTGGSNQPQHF.

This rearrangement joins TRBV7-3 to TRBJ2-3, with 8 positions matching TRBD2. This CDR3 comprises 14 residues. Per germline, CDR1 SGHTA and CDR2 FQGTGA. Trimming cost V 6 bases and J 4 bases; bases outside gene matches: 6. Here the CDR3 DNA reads TGTGCCAGCAGTCTGAGCGGGGGAGCAGATACGCAGTATTTT. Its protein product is CASSLSGGADTQYF.